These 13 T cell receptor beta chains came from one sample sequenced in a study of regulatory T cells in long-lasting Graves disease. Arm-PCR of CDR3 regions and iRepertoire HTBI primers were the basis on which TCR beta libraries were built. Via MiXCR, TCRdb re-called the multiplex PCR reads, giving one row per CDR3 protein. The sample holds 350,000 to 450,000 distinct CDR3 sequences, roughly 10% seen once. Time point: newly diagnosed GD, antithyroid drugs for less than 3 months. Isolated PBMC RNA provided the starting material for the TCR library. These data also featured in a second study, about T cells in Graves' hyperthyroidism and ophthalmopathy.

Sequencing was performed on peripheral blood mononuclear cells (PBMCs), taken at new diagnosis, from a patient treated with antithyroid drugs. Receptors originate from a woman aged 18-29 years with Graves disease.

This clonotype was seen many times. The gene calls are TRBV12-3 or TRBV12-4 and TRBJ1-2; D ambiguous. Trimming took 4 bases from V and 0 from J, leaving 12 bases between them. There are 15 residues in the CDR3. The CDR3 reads CASSSPTAANYGYTF. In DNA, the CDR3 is TGTGCCAGCAGTTCCCCAACAGCGGCTAACTATGGCTACACCTTC.

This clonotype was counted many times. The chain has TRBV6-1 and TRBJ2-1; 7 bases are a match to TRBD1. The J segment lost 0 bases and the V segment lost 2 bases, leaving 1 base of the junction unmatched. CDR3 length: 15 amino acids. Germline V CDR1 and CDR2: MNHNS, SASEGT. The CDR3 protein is CASSEWDSSYNEQFF. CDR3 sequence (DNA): TGTGCCAGCAGTGAATGGGACAGCTCCTACAATGAGCAGTTCTTC.

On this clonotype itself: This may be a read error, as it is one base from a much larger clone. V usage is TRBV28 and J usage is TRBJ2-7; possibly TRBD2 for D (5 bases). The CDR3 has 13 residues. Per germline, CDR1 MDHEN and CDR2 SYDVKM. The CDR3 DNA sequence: TGTGCCAGCAGTTTAGGGAGCGACTACGGGCAGTACTTC. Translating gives CASSLGSDYGQYF.

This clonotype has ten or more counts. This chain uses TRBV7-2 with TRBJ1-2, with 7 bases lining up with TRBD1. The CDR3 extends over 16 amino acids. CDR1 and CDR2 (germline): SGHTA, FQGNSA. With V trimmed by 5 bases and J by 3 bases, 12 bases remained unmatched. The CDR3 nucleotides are TGTGCCAGCAGCCCGACAGGGTCCGTGGTTGACTATGGCTACACCTTC. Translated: CASSPTGSVVDYGYTF.

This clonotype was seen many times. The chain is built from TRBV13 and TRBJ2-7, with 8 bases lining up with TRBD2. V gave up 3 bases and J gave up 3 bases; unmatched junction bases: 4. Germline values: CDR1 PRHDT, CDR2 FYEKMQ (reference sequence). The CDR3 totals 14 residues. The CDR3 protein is CASSLAGGNYEQYV. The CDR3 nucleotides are TGTGCCAGCAGCTTGGCGGGGGGAAACTACGAGCAGTACGTC.

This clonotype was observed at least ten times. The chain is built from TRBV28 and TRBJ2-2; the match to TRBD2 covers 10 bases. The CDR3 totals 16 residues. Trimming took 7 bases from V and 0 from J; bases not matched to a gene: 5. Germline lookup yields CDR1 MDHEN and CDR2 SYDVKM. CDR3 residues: CASTGLAETNTGELFF. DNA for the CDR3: TGTGCCAGCACTGGACTAGCGGAGACGAACACCGGGGAGCTGTTTTTT.

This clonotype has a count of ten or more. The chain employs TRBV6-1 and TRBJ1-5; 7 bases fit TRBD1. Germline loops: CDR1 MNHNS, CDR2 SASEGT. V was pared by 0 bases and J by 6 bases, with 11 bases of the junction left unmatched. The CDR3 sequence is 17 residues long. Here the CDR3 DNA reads TGTGCCAGCAGTGAAGCGATACCCAGGGGGTTAGGTCAGCCCCAGCATTTT. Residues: CASSEAIPRGLGQPQHF.

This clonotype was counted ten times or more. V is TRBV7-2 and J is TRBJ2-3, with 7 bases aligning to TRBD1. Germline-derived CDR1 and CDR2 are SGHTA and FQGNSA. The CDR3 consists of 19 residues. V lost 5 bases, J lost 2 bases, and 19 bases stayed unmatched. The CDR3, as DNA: TGTGCCAGCAGCACCCCCCAGGGCCGGGACAGCCCTTACACAGATACGCAGTATTTT. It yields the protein CASSTPQGRDSPYTDTQYF.

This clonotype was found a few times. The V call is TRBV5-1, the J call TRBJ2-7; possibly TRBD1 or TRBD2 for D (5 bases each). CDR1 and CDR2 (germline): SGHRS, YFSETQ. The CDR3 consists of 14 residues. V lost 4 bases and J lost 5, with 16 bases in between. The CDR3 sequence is CASSLEARDHEQYV. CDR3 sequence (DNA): TGCGCCAGCAGCCTGGAGGCCAGGGACCACGAGCAGTACGTC.

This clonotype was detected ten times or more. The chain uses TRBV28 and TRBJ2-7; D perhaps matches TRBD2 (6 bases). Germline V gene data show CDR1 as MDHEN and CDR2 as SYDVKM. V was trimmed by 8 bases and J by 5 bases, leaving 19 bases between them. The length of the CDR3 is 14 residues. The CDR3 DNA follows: TGTGCCAGCGACGTTGCGGGAACGAGGGACGAGCAGTACTTC. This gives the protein CASDVAGTRDEQYF.

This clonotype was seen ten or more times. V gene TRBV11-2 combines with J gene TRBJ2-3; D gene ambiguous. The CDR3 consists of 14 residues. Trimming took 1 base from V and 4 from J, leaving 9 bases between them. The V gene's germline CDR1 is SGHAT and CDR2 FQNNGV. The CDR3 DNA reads TGTGCCAGCAGCTTAGCGGCCGTCCCAGATACGCAGTATTTT. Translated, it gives CASSLAAVPDTQYF.

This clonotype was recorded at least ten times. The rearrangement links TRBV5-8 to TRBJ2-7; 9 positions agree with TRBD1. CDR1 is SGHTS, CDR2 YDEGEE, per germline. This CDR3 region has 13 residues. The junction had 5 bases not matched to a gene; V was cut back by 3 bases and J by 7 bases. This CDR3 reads CASSWDRDLEQYV. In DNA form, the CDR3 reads TGTGCCAGCAGCTGGGACAGGGACCTGGAGCAGTACGTC.

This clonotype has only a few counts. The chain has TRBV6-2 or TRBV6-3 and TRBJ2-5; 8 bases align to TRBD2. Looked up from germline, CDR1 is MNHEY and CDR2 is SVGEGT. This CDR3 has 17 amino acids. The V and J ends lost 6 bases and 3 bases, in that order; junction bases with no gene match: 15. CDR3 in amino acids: CASSTMPPGGEEETQYF. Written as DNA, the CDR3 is TGTGCCAGCAGCACAATGCCCCCCGGGGGGGAAGAAGAGACCCAGTACTTC.